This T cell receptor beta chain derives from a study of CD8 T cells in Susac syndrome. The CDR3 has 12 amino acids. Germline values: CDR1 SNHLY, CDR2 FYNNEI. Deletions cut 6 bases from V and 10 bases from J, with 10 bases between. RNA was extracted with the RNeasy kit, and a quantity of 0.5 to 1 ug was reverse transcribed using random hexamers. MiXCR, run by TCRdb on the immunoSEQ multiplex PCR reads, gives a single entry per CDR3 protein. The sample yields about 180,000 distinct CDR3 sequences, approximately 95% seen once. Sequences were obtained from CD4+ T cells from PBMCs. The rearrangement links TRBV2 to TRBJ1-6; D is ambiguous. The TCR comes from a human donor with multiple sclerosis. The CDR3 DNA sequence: TGTGCCAGCAGCCGCCGGCCATCACCCCTCCACTTT. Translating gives CASSRRPSPLHF.